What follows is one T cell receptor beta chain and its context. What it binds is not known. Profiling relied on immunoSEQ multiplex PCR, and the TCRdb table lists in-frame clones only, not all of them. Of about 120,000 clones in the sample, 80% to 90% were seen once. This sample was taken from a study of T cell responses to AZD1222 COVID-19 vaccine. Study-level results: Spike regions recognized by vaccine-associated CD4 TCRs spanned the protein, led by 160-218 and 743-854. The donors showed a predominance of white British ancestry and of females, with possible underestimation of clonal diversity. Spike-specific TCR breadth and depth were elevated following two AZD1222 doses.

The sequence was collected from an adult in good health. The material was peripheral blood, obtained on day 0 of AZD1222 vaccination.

CDR3 protein: CASSLTTQTGIKVEKLFF. As DNA, the CDR3 is TGTGCCAGCAGTTTAACCACCCAAACGGGGATTAAGGTTGAAAAACTGTTTTTT. J is TRBJ1-4 and V is TRBV27; D gene unclear. This CDR3 is 18 amino acids long. Germline V gives CDR1 MNHEY, CDR2 SMNVEV (reference sequence). Trimming left V 2 bases short and J 7 bases short, with 23 bases between.